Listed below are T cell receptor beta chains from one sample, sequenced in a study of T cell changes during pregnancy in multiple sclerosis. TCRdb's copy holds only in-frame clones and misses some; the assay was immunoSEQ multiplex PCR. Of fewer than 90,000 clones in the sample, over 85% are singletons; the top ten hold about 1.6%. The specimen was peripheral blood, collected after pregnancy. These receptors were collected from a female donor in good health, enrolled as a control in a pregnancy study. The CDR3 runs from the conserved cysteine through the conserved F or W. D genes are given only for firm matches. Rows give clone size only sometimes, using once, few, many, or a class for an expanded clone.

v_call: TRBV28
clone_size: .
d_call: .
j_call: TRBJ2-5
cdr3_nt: TGTGCCACCTCTCCAGGGGAGACCCAGTACTTC
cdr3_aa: CATSPGETQYF

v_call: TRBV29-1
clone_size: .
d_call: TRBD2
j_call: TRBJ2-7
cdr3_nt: TGCAGCGTTGAAGAGCGGGAGGGCCCTTACGAGCAGTACTTC
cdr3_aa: CSVEEREGPYEQYF

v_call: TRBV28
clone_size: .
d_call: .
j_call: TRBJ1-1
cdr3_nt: TGTGCCAGCAGTTTAGACAAACCTTTCTTT
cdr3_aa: CASSLDKPFF

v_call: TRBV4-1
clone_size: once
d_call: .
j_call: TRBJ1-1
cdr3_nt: TGCGCCAGCAGCCAGAGTATCTGGACAGCGAACACTGAAGCTTTCTTT
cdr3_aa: CASSQSIWTANTEAFF

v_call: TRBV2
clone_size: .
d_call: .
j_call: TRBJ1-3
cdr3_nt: TGTGCCAGCAGTGACGCTAGCTCTGGAAACACCATATATTTT
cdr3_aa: CASSDASSGNTIYF

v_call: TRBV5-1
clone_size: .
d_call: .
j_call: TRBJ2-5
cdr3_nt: TGCGCCAGCAGCTCTGGACTGCTACAAGAGACCCAGTACTTC
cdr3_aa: CASSSGLLQETQYF

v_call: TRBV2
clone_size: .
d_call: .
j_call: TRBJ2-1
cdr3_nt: TGTGCCAGCAGTGAGTTGAGCTCCTACAATGAGCAGTTCTTC
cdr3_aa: CASSELSSYNEQFF

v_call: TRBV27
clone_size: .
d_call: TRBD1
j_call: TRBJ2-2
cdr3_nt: TGTGCCAGCAGTATGGGACAGGGTTTGATCGGGGAGCTGTTTTTT
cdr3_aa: CASSMGQGLIGELFF

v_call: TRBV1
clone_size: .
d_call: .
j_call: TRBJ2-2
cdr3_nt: TGCACCAGCAGCCCCCGAGGGGGTAGCGTGCACACCGGGGAGCTGTTTTTT
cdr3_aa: CTSSPRGGSVHTGELFF

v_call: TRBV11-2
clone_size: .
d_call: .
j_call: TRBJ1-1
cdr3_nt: TGTGCCAGCAGCTTAGAGGCCGTTATGAACACTGAAGCTTTCTTT
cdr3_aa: CASSLEAVMNTEAFF

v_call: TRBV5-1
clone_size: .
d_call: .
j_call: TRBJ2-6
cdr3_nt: TGCGCCAGCAGCTCCCAGGGCTCTGGGGCCAACGTCCTGACTTTC
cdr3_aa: CASSSQGSGANVLTF

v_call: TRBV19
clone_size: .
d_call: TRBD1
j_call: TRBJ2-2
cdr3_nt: TGTGCCAGTAGTCCTCAGGGGGCGGTCACCGGGGAGCTGTTTTTT
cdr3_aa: CASSPQGAVTGELFF

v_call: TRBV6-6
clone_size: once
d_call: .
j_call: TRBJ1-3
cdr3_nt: TGTGCCAGCAACCTACTACCTCGGGTCTCTGGAAACACCATATATTTT
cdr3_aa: CASNLLPRVSGNTIYF

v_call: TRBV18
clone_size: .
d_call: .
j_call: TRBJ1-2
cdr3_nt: TGTGCCAGCTCACCAAGTCGAGAGGGCTATGGCTACACCTTC
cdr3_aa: CASSPSREGYGYTF

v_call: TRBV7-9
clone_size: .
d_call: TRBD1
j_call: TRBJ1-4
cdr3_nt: TGTGCCAGCAGCGTAGCCGGGACAGGGAGGGCGCAGGTGAATGAAAAACTGTTTTTT
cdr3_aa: CASSVAGTGRAQVNEKLFF

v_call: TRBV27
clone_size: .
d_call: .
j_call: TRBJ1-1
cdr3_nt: TGTGCCAGCAGTTTACTTAGTCACGCTGAAGCTTTCTTT
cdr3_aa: CASSLLSHAEAFF

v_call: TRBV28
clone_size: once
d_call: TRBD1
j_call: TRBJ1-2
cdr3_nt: TGTGCCAGCAGTTCGAAGAAGACAGGGGGCCGATTAAGAGGCTACACCTTC
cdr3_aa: CASSSKKTGGRLRGYTF

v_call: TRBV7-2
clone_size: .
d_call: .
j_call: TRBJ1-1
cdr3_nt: TGTGCCAGCAGCCGACTCAGGGGCACTGAAGCTTTCTTT
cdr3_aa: CASSRLRGTEAFF